This T cell receptor (beta chain) was observed in a study of cytomegalovirus exposure and HLA in healthy donors. Overall study findings and caveats: As a later analysis showed, a missense DCLRE1C variant was linked to trimming of TCR beta V- and J-genes. Exclusion applied to some V segments, including TRBV6-2 and TRBV6-3, as they were indistinguishable. Analyzed later, association rates of TCRs varied across HLA loci, with DRB1 most and HLA-C fewest.

This CDR3 region has 15 residues. The junction had 6 bases not matched to a gene; V was cut back by 3 bases and J by 7 bases. Germline loops: CDR1 MNHEY, CDR2 SMNVEV (reference sequence). About this clone: Its matching antigen is unknown.

Use of 60 Vbeta and 13 Jbeta primers characterized the PCR. Using immunoSEQ multiplex PCR, the repertoire was profiled, and TCRdb retains in-frame clones only, with some absent. The data contain about 110,000 clones, 70% to 80% of them singletons. This TCR was sampled from a man aged 55 to 70 in good health and CMV-seronegative. The chain recombines TRBV27 with TRBJ2-1; 10 nucleotides match TRBD1. Material for sequencing was PBMCs. In DNA, the CDR3 is TGTGCCAGCAGTTTTAGACAGGGGGCCGAAAATGAGCAGTTCTTC. Protein product: CASSFRQGAENEQFF.